The T cell receptor (beta chain) described here comes from a study of T cell responses to AZD1222 COVID-19 vaccine. Study-wide points: Donors in the cohort were predominantly white British and more often female, and clonal diversity was possibly underestimated. Nearly half of spike-specific TCRs reportedly target unmutated variant regions. Spike-spanning, vaccine-associated CD4 TCRs were dominant at 160-218 and 743-854.

Data came from immunoSEQ multiplex PCR; TCRdb stores just in-frame clones and leaves some out. The sample shows 100,000 to 130,000 clones, around 90% of them seen only once. CDR3 length: 15 amino acids. The V segment lost 3 bases and the J segment 7 bases; nucleotides outside the gene matches: 9. Germline lookup yields CDR1 ENHRY and CDR2 SYGVKD. Turning to this clone: Its antigen is undetermined.

This chain uses TRBV10-3 with TRBJ2-7; 10 bases align to TRBD1. Source: peripheral blood, taken 28 days after the second AZD1222 dose. The source is an adult who received the AZD1222 COVID-19 vaccine. CDR3 nucleotides: TGTGCCATCAGTGACACCGGGACAGGGGCGGTAGAGCAGTACTTC. This encodes CAISDTGTGAVEQYF.